This T cell receptor beta chain was found in a study of blood T cell repertoires in COVID-19. Comment on this clone: At one end the junction does not follow the germline gene, possibly because of a read error.

The length of the CDR3 is 16 residues. Germline loops: CDR1 MNHEY, CDR2 SMNVEV (reference sequence). Produced via immunoSEQ multiplex PCR; TCRdb's table is partial and in-frame only. Here the sample spans 200,000 to 300,000 clones, around 89% being singletons. This chain links TRBV27 with TRBJ2-3, with 9 nucleotides matching TRBD2. This TCR came from a woman aged 25 to 39 who had recovered from COVID-19. What was sequenced was PBMCs or T cells enriched from blood (not recorded which). The CDR3 DNA reads TGTGCCGGCAGCTTAATAGCGGGGGACTACACAGATACGCAGTATTTT. Encoded protein: CAGSLIAGDYTDTQYF.